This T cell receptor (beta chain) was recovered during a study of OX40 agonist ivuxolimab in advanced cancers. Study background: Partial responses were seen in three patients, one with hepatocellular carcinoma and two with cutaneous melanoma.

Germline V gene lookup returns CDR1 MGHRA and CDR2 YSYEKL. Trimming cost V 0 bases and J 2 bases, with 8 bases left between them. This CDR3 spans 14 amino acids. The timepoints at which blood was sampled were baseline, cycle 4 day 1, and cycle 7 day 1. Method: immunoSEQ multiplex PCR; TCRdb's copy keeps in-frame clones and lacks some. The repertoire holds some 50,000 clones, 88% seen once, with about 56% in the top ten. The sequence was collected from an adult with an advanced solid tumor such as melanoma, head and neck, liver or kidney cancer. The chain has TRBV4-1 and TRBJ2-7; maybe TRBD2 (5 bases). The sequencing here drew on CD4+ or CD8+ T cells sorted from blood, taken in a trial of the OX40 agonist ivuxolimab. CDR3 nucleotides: TGCGCCAGCAGCCAAGAACCCGGGGCCTACGAGCAGTACTTC. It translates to CASSQEPGAYEQYF.